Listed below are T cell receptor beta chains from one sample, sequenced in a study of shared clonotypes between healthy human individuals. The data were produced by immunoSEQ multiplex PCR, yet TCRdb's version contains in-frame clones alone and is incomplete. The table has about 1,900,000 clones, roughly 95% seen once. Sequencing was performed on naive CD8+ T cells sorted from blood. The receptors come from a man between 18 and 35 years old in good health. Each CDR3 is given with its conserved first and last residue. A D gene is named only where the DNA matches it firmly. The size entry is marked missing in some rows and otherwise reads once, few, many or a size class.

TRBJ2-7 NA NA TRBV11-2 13 CASSLRGPYEQYF TGTGCCAGCAGCTTACGAGGACCCTACGAGCAGTACTTC
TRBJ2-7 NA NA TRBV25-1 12 CASSVGYYEQYF TGTGCCAGCAGTGTAGGTTACTACGAGCAGTACTTC
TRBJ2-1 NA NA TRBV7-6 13 CASSLADPNEQFF TGTGCCAGCAGCTTAGCGGATCCCAATGAGCAGTTCTTC
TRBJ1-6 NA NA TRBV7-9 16 CASSSDGPTPNSPLHF TGTGCCAGCAGCTCCGATGGACCTACGCCTAATTCACCCCTCCACTTT
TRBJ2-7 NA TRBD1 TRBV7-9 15 CASSPGQGTGYEQYF TGTGCCAGCAGCCCGGGACAGGGGACGGGCTACGAGCAGTACTTC
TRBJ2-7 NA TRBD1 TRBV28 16 CASSGAERYRGYEQYF TGTGCCAGCAGTGGAGCCGAGAGATACAGGGGCTACGAGCAGTACTTC
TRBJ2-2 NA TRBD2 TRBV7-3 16 CASSLTSGGTTGELFF TGTGCCAGCAGCTTGACTAGCGGGGGAACCACCGGGGAGCTGTTTTTT
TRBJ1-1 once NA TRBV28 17 CASSFPLAGGANTEAFF TGTGCCAGCAGTTTTCCCCTAGCCGGGGGCGCGAACACTGAAGCTTTCTTT
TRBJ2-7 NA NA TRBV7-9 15 CASSQGEVSFDEQYF TGTGCCAGCTCCCAGGGGGAGGTAAGCTTTGACGAGCAGTACTTC
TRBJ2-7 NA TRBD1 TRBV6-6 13 CASTPGTAYEQYF TGTGCCAGCACCCCCGGGACAGCCTACGAGCAGTACTTC
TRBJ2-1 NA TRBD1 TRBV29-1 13 CSVESGQGDEQFF TGCAGCGTTGAGAGTGGACAGGGGGATGAGCAGTTCTTC
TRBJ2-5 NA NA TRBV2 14 CASGMGLDQETQYF TGTGCCAGCGGGATGGGACTTGATCAAGAGACCCAGTACTTC
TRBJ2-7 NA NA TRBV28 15 CASSLGGESSYEQYF TGTGCCAGCAGTTTAGGTGGGGAGAGCTCCTACGAGCAGTACTTC
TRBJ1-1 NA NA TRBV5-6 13 CASRYSYEAEAFF TGTGCCAGCAGATATTCATATGAGGCTGAAGCTTTCTTT
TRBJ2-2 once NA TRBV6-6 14 CASSYSPQTGELFF TGTGCCAGCAGTTACTCACCGCAAACCGGGGAGCTGTTTTTT
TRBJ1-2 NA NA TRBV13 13 CASSLRPAYGYTF TGTGCCAGCAGCTTAAGGCCAGCCTATGGCTACACCTTC
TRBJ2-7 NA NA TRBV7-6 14 CASSLAGPTYEQYF TGTGCCAGCAGCTTAGCAGGGCCCACCTACGAGCAGTACTTC
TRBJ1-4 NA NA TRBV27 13 CASSLLGGEKLFF TGTGCCAGCAGTTTATTGGGCGGGGAAAAACTGTTTTTT